This entry lists 16 T cell receptor beta chains sequenced from one sample in a study of blood T cells in healthy people across ages. Sample-barcoded 5' priming and a J-beta primer mix drove a second PCR of roughly 6 to 12 cycles. In TCRdb, the 5' RACE reads were re-called with MiXCR into one record per CDR3 protein. Counted here are approximately 800,000 distinct CDR3 sequences, over 45% occurring once; the ten biggest clones make up over 20%. The sample was blood. These receptors were obtained from a man between 25 and 39 years old in good health.

This chain uses TRBV5-1 with TRBJ2-3; D not certain. V was clipped by 4 bases and J by 1 base, with 19 bases between them. Germline CDR1 and CDR2: SGHRS and YFSETQ. This CDR3 comprises 17 residues. The CDR3 coding sequence is TGCGCCAGCAGCCCGGTGGGCGGCGGAACCGGCACAGATACGCAGTATTTT. It specifies CASSPVGGGTGTDTQYF.

This clonotype was observed a few times. The V call is TRBV27, the J call TRBJ2-3; D not resolved. V was pared by 8 bases and J by 6 bases, with 15 bases between. Germline values: CDR1 MNHEY, CDR2 SMNVEV (reference sequence). The CDR3 has 13 amino acids. This chain's CDR3 is CASSLMGTDTQYF. For the CDR3, the DNA is TGTGCCAGCTCTTTGATGGGTACCGATACGCAGTATTTT.

The rearrangement uses TRBV7-9 and TRBJ2-5; D uncertain. The CDR3 contains 13 residues. Between the trimmed V and J ends, which lost 5 bases and 6 bases, there was a span of 13 bases. CDR1 is SEHNR, CDR2 FQNEAQ, per germline (reference sequence). CDR3 sequence (DNA): TGTGCCAGCAGCGACGATCGTCGGCAGACCCAGTACTTC. It translates to CASSDDRRQTQYF.

This clonotype was detected only once. The CDR3 protein is CASSALGGGHYGYTF. The CDR3 bases are TGTGCCAGCAGCGCTCTGGGGGGCGGCCACTATGGCTACACCTTC. The chain is built from TRBV11-2 and TRBJ1-2; possibly TRBD1 for D (6 bases). Germline V CDR1 and CDR2: SGHAT, FQNNGV. Trimming pared 5 bases from V and 3 bases from J, leaving 16 bases between. This CDR3 contains 15 residues.

As for this clonotype: At one end the junction does not follow the germline gene, possibly because of a read error. CDR3 nucleotides: TGTACCAGCAGTTTCCCAGGGGCCGAGCAGTACTTC. Its protein is CTSSFPGAEQYF. The chain combines TRBV27 with TRBJ2-7; D is perhaps TRBD1 (6 bases). CDR1 and CDR2 from the germline V gene are MNHEY and SMNVEV (reference sequence). The CDR3 runs 12 residues.

This chain uses TRBV4-2 with TRBJ1-1; 7 nucleotides match TRBD1. The V and J ends lost 3 bases and 1 base, in that order; junction bases with no gene match: 11. CDR1 LGHNA and CDR2 YNFKEQ come from the germline V gene. The CDR3 contains 17 residues. The CDR3 nucleotides are TGTGCCAGCAGCCATCCAGACAGGGACACCGCGAACACTGAAGCTTTCTTT. Encoded protein: CASSHPDRDTANTEAFF.

V usage is TRBV29-1 and J usage is TRBJ2-7, with 10 bases that match TRBD1. This CDR3 has 14 residues. Germline V lookup: CDR1 SQVTM, CDR2 ANQGSEA. J lost 2 bases, V lost 6 bases, and 7 bases had no gene match. CDR3 loop: CSVSGTGVTYEQYF. The CDR3 DNA sequence: TGCAGCGTGTCCGGGACAGGGGTCACCTACGAGCAGTACTTC.

Here the CDR3 reads CASSRSDTDSPLHF. In DNA form, the CDR3 reads TGCGCCAGCAGCCGAAGTGACACGGATTCACCCCTCCACTTT. The J gene is TRBJ1-6, the V gene TRBV4-3; D ambiguous. The CDR3 runs to 14 residues. V was clipped by 4 bases and J by 8 bases, with 12 bases between them. The germline V gene encodes CDR1 LGHNA and CDR2 YSLEER.

The J gene is TRBJ1-1, the V gene TRBV10-3; no reliable D call. The V and J ends lost 8 bases and 0 bases respectively, with 7 bases between them. CDR3 size: 12 residues. CDR1 and CDR2 (germline): ENHRY, SYGVKD. CDR3 sequence: CAIRSMNTEAFF. The CDR3 DNA sequence: TGTGCCATCCGTTCGATGAACACTGAAGCTTTCTTT.

The chain carries TRBV6-1 and TRBJ2-1; possible D gene TRBD1, 5 bases. The ends were cut back, 6 bases at V and 3 bases at J, with 15 bases in the middle. The germline V gene encodes CDR1 MNHNS and CDR2 SASEGT. CDR3 length: 15 residues. The CDR3 sequence is CASRVDSSIYNEQFF. The CDR3 DNA sequence: TGTGCCAGCAGAGTTGACAGTAGTATCTACAATGAGCAGTTCTTC.

This clonotype showed up just a few times. This sequence joins TRBV12-3 or TRBV12-4 and TRBJ1-2; D unresolved. V lost 6 bases and J 4 bases, leaving 6 bases between the germline ends. This CDR3 comprises 11 residues. The CDR3: CASSPLYGYTF. The CDR3, as DNA: TGTGCCAGCAGCCCCCTCTATGGCTACACCTTC.

This clonotype has a handful of counts. The V and J genes are TRBV6-5 and TRBJ2-5; D is possibly TRBD1 or TRBD2 (5 bases each). Gene TRBJ2-7 matches the end of the DNA better, so the J call may be wrong. CDR1 is MNHEY, CDR2 SVGAGI, per germline. The CDR3 covers 14 residues. This chain's CDR3 is CASSPGAGGYEQYF. The CDR3 DNA reads TGTGCCAGCAGCCCCGGGGCAGGAGGATACGAGCAGTACTTC.

The V and J genes are TRBV20-1 and TRBJ2-5, with a possible D match to TRBD2 (5 bases). Germline V lookup: CDR1 DFQATT, CDR2 SNEGSKA (reference sequence). Trimming shortened V by 5 bases and J by 0 bases, and 10 bases separated the two germline ends. The length of the CDR3 is 13 residues. The CDR3 here is CSAPGENQETQYF. The CDR3 nucleotides are TGCAGTGCTCCCGGGGAGAACCAAGAGACCCAGTACTTC.

The CDR3 protein is CASSPPGRGTQYF. The CDR3 coding sequence is TGTGCCAGCAGTCCTCCGGGAAGGGGCACGCAGTATTTT. The rearrangement links TRBV25-1 to TRBJ2-3, with D perhaps being TRBD1 or TRBD2 (5 bases each). The V gene lost 5 bases and the J gene lost 9 bases, with 15 bases spanning the gap. The CDR3 has 13 amino acids. Germline values: CDR1 MGHDK, CDR2 SYGVNS.

This clonotype was detected once. The chain employs TRBV29-1 and TRBJ1-2; 7 nucleotides match TRBD1. The CDR3 length is 15 residues. The V gene's germline CDR1 is SQVTM and CDR2 ANQGSEA. With V trimmed by 4 bases and J by 4 bases, 12 bases remained unmatched. The CDR3 protein is CSVVDQGGRGYGYTF. CDR3 nucleotides: TGCAGCGTTGTCGACCAAGGGGGCAGAGGCTATGGCTACACCTTC.

This sequence joins TRBV29-1 and TRBJ2-7; tentative D call: TRBD2 (6 bases). The germline V gene encodes CDR1 SQVTM and CDR2 ANQGSEA. This CDR3 spans 11 amino acids. V was cut by 6 bases and J by 7 bases, with 13 bases left in between. CDR3 DNA: TGCAGCGTGCGGGTGGGGAGGGAGCAGTACTTC. Its translation is CSVRVGREQYF.